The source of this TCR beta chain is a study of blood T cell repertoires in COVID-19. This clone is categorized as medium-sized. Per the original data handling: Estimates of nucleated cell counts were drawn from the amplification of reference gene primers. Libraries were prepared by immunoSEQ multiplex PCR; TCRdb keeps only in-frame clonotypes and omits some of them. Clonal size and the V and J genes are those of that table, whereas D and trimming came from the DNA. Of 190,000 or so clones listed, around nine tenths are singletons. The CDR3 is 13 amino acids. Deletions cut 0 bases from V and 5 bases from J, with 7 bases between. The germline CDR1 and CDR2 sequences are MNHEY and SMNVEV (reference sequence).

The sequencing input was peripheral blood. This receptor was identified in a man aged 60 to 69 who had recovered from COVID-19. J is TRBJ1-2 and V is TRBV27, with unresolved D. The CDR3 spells CASSLSTGYGYTF. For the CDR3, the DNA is TGTGCCAGCAGTTTATCGACGGGATATGGCTACACCTTC.